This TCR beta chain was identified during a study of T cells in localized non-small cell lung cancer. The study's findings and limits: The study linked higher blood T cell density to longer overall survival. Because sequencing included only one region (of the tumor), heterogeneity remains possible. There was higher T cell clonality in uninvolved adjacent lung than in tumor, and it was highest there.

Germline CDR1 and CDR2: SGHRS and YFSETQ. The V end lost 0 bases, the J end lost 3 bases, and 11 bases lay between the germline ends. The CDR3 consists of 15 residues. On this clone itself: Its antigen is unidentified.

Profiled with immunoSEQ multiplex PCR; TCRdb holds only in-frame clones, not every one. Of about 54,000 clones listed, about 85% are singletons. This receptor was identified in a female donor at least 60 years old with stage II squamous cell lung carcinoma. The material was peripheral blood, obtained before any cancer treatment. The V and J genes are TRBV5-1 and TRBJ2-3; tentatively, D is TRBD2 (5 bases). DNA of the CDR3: TGCGCCAGCAGCTTGGACAGAGGAGGAACAGATACGCAGTATTTT. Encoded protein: CASSLDRGGTDTQYF.